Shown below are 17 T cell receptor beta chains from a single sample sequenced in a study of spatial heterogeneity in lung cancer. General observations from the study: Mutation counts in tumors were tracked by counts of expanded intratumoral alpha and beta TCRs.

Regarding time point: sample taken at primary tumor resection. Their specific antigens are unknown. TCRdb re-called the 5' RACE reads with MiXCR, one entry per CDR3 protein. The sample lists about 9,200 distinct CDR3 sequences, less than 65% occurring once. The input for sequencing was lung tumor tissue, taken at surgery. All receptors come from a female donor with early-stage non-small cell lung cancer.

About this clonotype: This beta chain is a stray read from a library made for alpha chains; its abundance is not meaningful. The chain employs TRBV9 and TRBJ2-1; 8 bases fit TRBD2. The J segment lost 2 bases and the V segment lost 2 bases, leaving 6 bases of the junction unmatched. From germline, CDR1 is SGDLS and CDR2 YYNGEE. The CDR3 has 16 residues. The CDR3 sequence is CASSVWIAGPYNEQFF. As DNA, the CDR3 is TGTGCCAGCAGCGTTTGGATAGCGGGGCCCTACAATGAGCAGTTCTTC.

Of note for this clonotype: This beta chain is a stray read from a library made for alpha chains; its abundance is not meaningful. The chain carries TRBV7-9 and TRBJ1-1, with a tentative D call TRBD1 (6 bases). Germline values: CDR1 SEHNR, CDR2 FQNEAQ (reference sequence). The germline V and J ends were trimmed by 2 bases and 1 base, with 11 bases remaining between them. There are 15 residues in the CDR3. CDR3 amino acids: CASSLSATGNTEAFF. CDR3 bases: TGTGCCAGCAGCTTAAGTGCGACAGGGAACACTGAAGCTTTCTTT.

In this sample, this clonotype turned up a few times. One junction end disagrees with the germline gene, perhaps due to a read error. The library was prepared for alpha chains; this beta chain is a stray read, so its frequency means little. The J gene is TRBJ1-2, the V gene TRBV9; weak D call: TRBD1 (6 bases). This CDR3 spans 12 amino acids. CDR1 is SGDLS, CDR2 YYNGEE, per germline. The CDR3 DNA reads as TGTGCCAGCATCGACCCTGGGGGCGTAGTTTCATTC. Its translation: CASIDPGGVVSF.

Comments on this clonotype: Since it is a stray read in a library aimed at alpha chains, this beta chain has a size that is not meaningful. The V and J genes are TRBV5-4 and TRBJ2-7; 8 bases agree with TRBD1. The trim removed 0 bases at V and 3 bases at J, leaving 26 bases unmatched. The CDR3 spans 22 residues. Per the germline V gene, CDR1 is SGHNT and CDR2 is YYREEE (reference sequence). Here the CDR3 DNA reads TGTGCCAGCAGCTTGGACCCCGGACAGGGTCCCTTTATACGCGCTCCAATCTACGAGCAGTACTTC. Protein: CASSLDPGQGPFIRAPIYEQYF.

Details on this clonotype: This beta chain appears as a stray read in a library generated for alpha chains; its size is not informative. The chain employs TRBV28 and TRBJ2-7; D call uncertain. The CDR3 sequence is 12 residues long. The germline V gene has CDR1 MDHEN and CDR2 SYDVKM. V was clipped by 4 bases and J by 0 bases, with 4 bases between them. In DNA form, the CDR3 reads TGTGCCAGCAGTTCGAGCTCCTACGAGCAGTACTTC. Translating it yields CASSSSSYEQYF.

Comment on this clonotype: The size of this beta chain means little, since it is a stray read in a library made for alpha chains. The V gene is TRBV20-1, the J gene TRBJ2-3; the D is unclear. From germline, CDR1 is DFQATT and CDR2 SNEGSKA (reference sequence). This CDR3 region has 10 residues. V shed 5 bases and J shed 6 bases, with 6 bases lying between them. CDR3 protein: CSAVKDTQYF. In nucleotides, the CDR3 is TGCAGTGCTGTGAAGGATACGCAGTATTTT.

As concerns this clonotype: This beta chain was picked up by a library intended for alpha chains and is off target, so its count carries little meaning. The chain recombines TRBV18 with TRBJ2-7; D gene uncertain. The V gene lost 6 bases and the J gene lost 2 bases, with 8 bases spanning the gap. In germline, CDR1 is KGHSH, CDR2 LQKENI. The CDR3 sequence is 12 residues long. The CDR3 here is CASSQDPYEQYF. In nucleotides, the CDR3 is TGTGCCAGCTCCCAGGACCCCTACGAGCAGTACTTC.

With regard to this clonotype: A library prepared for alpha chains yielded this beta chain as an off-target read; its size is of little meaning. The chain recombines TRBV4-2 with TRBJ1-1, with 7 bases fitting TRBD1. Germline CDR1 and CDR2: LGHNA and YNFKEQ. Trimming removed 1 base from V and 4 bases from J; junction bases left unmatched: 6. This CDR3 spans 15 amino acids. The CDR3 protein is CASSQVGQLGTEAFF. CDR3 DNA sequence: TGTGCCAGCAGCCAAGTGGGACAGTTAGGCACTGAAGCTTTCTTT.

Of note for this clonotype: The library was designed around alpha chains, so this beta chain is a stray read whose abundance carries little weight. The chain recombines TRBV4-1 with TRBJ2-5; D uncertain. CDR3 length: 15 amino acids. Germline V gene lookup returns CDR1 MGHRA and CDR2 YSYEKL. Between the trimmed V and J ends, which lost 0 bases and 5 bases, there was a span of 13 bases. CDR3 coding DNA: TGCGCCAGCAGCCAAGATCCAAAAGGACGGGAGACCCAGTACTTC. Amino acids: CASSQDPKGRETQYF.

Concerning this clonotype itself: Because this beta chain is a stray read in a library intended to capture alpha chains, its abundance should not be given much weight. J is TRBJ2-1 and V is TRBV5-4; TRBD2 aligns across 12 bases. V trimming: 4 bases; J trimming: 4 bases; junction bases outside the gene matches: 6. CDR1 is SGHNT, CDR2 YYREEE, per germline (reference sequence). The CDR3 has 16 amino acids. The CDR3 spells CASSIGLAGRYNEQFF. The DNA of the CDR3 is TGTGCCAGCAGCATCGGACTAGCGGGGAGATACAATGAGCAGTTCTTC.

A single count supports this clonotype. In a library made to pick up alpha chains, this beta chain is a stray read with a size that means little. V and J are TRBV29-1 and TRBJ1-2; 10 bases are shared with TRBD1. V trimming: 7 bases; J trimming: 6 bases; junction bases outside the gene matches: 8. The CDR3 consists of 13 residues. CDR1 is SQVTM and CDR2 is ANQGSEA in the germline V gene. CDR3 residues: CSGLGQGSDGYTF. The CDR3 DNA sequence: TGCAGCGGTTTGGGACAGGGGAGCGATGGCTACACCTTC.

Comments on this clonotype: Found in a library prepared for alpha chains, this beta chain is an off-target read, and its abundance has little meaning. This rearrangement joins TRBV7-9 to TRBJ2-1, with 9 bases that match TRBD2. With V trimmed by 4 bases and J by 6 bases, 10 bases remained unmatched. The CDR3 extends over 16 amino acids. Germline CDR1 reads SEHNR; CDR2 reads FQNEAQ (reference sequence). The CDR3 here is CASSSWETSGINEQFF. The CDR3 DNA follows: TGTGCCAGCAGCTCCTGGGAGACTAGCGGAATCAATGAGCAGTTCTTC.

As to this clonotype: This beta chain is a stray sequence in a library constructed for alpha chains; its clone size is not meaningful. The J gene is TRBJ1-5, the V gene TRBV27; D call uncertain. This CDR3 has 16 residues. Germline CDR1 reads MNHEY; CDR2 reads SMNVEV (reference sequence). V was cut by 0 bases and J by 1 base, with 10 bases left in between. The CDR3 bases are TGTGCCAGCAGTTTATCTGACCGGAAGAGCAATCAGCCCCAGCATTTT. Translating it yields CASSLSDRKSNQPQHF.

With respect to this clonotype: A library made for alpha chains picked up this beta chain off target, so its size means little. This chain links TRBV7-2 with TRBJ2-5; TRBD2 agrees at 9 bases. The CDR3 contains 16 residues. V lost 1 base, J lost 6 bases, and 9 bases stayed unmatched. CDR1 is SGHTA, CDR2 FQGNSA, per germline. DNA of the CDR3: TGTGCCAGCAGCTTAGACCCAGGCGGGGGGGCGAAGACCCAGTACTTC. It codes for CASSLDPGGGAKTQYF.

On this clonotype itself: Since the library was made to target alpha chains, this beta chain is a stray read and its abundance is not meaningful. The CDR3 coding sequence is TGTGCCAGCAGCTTGACGGGACAGGGGACCCAAATTCGCCAGTACTTC. This translates into CASSLTGQGTQIRQYF. J is TRBJ2-4 and V is TRBV7-2; 10 bases align to TRBD1. V shed 3 bases and J 13 bases; nucleotides not matched to a gene: 15. Looked up from germline, CDR1 is SGHTA and CDR2 is FQGNSA. The CDR3 loop spans 16 amino acids.

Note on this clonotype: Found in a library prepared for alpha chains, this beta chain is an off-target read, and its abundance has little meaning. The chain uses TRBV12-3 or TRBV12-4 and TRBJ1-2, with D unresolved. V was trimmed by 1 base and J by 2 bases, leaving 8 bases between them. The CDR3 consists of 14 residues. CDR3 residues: CASSLDRPNYGYTF. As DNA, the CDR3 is TGTGCCAGCAGTTTAGATCGGCCCAACTATGGCTACACCTTC.

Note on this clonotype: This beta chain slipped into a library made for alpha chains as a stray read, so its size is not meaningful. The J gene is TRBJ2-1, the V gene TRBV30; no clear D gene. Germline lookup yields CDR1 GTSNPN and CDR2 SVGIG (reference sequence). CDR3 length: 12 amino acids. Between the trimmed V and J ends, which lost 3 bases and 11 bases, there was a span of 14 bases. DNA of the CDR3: TGTGCCTGGAGCGCCTTGGACCTTAAGCAGTTCTTC. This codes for CAWSALDLKQFF.